Each of the 15 T cell receptor beta chains below was sequenced from the same sample in a study of CD8+ T cells in alopecia areata. Extracted RNA was reverse transcribed, and the resulting cDNA served as sequencing template. Produced via immunoSEQ multiplex PCR; TCRdb's table is partial and in-frame only. Among roughly 250,000 clones, 60% were seen once, and the ten largest hold about 0.9%. Treatment meaning: oral pan-JAK inhibitor, 5-10 mg twice daily. Specimen: CD4+ T cells sorted from blood, collected at week 52, from a patient treated with tofacitinib. Receptors originate from a human donor with alopecia areata.

This clone was seen repeatedly, ten times or more. The rearrangement joins TRBV11-2 to TRBJ1-6; the match to TRBD1 covers 8 bases. From germline, CDR1 is SGHAT and CDR2 FQNNGV. This CDR3 region has 15 residues. V was clipped by 5 bases and J by 6 bases; unmatched bases: 6. Written as DNA, the CDR3 is TGTGCCAGCAGCCGGACAGGGCTAACTAATTCACCCCTCCACTTT. Residues: CASSRTGLTNSPLHF. The complete variable domain, with remaining parts taken from reference TRBV11-2 and TRBJ1-6, reads EAGVAQSPRYKIIEKRQSVAFWCNPISGHATLYWYQQILGQGPKLLIQFQNNGVVDDSQLPKDRFSAERLKGVDSTLKIQPAKLEDSAVYLCASSRTGLTNSPLHFGNGTRLTVT.

The chain links TRBV7-2 to TRBJ2-3, with a weak D call TRBD1 (5 bases). The CDR3 has 16 residues. The ends were cut back, 3 bases at V and 5 bases at J, with 18 bases in the middle. Germline CDR1 SGHTA, CDR2 FQGNSA. This chain's CDR3 is CASSFMVGRGLDTQYF. The CDR3 region has the DNA TGTGCCAGCAGCTTCATGGTTGGAAGGGGCTTAGATACGCAGTATTTT.

This rearrangement joins TRBV25-1 to TRBJ1-2; 7 bases align to TRBD1. CDR1 MGHDK and CDR2 SYGVNS come from the germline V gene. The CDR3 sequence is 13 residues long. The V segment lost 3 bases and the J segment 9 bases; nucleotides outside the gene matches: 7. The CDR3 sequence is CASSEWQGDRYTF. Here the CDR3 DNA reads TGTGCCAGCAGTGAGTGGCAGGGGGACCGCTACACCTTC.

This chain links TRBV29-1 with TRBJ2-3; no clear D gene. CDR1 is SQVTM and CDR2 is ANQGSEA in the germline V gene. The CDR3 runs 12 residues. Trimming cost V 6 bases and J 0 bases, with 7 bases left between them. The CDR3 bases are TGCAGCGTCAGCTCTAGCACAGATACGCAGTATTTT. It is translated as CSVSSSTDTQYF.

The chain couples TRBV7-2 to TRBJ2-3; TRBD1 is a possible D gene (6 bases). The CDR3 is made up of 15 amino acids. V lost 4 bases and J 0 bases, leaving 11 bases between the germline ends. The germline V gene encodes CDR1 SGHTA and CDR2 FQGNSA. CDR3 region: CASSWDMRSTDTQYF. As DNA, the CDR3 is TGTGCCAGCAGCTGGGACATGCGGAGCACAGATACGCAGTATTTT. Full variable domain (rest looked up from reference TRBV7-2 and TRBJ2-3): GAGVSQSPSNKVTEKGKDVELRCDPISGHTALYWYRQSLGQGLEFLIYFQGNSAPDKSGLPSDRFSAERTGGSVSTLTIQRTQQEDSAVYLCASSWDMRSTDTQYFGPGTRLTVL.

J is TRBJ2-5 and V is TRBV29-1; D uncertain. This CDR3 contains 13 residues. V shed 4 bases and J shed 4 bases, with 13 bases lying between them. Germline values: CDR1 SQVTM, CDR2 ANQGSEA. The CDR3: CSVGPILGETQYF. The DNA for the CDR3 is TGCAGCGTTGGCCCTATTCTCGGAGAGACCCAGTACTTC.

The rearrangement uses TRBV30 and TRBJ1-5, with D possibly matching TRBD1 (5 bases). The CDR3 is made up of 15 amino acids. Germline CDR1 GTSNPN, CDR2 SVGIG (reference sequence). V was shortened by 0 bases and J by 0 bases, with 9 bases between the two germline ends. CDR3: CAWSVLDNSNQPQHF. The CDR3 bases are TGTGCCTGGAGTGTTCTGGACAATAGCAATCAGCCCCAGCATTTT. The full variable domain, completed using reference TRBV30 and TRBJ1-5, is SQTIHQWPATLVQPVGSPLSLECTVEGTSNPNLYWYRQAAGRGLQLLFYSVGIGQISSEVPQNLSASRPQDRQFILSSKKLLLSDSGFYLCAWSVLDNSNQPQHFGDGTRLSIL.

A few counts support this clone. This sequence joins TRBV23-1 and TRBJ2-1; D is possibly TRBD2 (5 bases). TRBV23-1 is an open reading frame, and its role is uncertain. V was clipped by 6 bases and J by 15 bases, with 15 bases between them. The CDR3 has 11 amino acids. CDR3 bases: TGCGCCAGCAGCCCCAAGGGAGTAGGGTTCTTC. Translated: CASSPKGVGFF.

A single count supports this clone. The chain combines TRBV29-1 with TRBJ1-2, with D tentatively TRBD1 (6 bases). Germline CDR1 SQVTM, CDR2 ANQGSEA. The CDR3 runs to 17 residues. V gave up 5 bases and J gave up 1 base, with 23 bases separating them. CDR3 DNA: TGCAGCGTTCGGGGGGCCGCCGGGGCAGAAAATAACTATGGCTACACCTTC. This gives the protein CSVRGAAGAENNYGYTF. Filled out from reference TRBV29-1 and TRBJ1-2, the complete variable domain reads SAVISQKPSRDICQRGTSLTIQCQVDSQVTMMFWYRQQPGQSLTLIATANQGSEATYESGFVIDKFPISRPNLTFSTLTVSNMSPEDSSIYLCSVRGAAGAENNYGYTFGSGTRLTVV.

This clone was detected a few times. The chain carries TRBV29-1 and TRBJ2-7; D tentatively reads TRBD1 or TRBD2 (5 bases each). Germline CDR1 and CDR2: SQVTM and ANQGSEA. V was pared by 7 bases and J by 5 bases, with 15 bases between. The CDR3 spans 12 residues. CDR3 nucleotides: TGCAGCGCCCTGGCCGGGACCCACGAGCAGTACTTC. Translating it yields CSALAGTHEQYF.

The chain employs TRBV30 and TRBJ1-5, with D unclear. V lost 0 bases and J lost 5, with 5 bases in between. CDR1 and CDR2 from the germline V gene are GTSNPN and SVGIG (reference sequence). CDR3 length: 12 amino acids. CDR3 nucleotides: TGTGCCTGGAGTGTATCTGATCAGCCCCAGCATTTT. Its protein product is CAWSVSDQPQHF.

CDR3 residues: CSVGLPSRGNTGELFF. In DNA form, the CDR3 reads TGCAGCGTTGGCCTCCCTTCGCGGGGGAACACCGGGGAGCTGTTTTTT. V is TRBV29-1 and J is TRBJ2-2; tentatively, D is TRBD2 (6 bases). Germline CDR1 reads SQVTM; CDR2 reads ANQGSEA. V lost 4 bases, J lost 1 base, and 16 bases lay in between. The CDR3 loop spans 16 amino acids.

This clone was detected a few times. This chain joins TRBV9 and TRBJ2-3, with 9 bases lining up with TRBD1. V lost 4 bases and J lost 3; bases outside the gene matches: 9. CDR1 and CDR2 from the germline V gene are SGDLS and YYNGEE. There are 16 residues in the CDR3. CDR3: CASSFWTGEGTDTQYF. The CDR3 bases are TGTGCCAGCAGCTTCTGGACAGGGGAGGGGACAGATACGCAGTATTTT.

V gene TRBV18 combines with J gene TRBJ2-5, with no clear D. Trimming left V 2 bases short and J 0 bases short, with 7 bases between. Germline CDR1 and CDR2: KGHSH and LQKENI. This CDR3 has 14 residues. CDR3 sequence (DNA): TGTGCCAGCTCACCATCACGGAACCAAGAGACCCAGTACTTC. Its protein is CASSPSRNQETQYF.

The rearrangement links TRBV21-1 to TRBJ1-2. TRBV21-1 is described as a pseudogene. This CDR3 is 15 amino acids long. CDR3 in DNA: TGTGCCAGCAGCAAGCGGAGGGGACCTCATTTAAGCTACACCTTC. As protein: CASSKRRGPHLSYTF.